The subject of this entry is one TCR beta chain. A junction end diverges from the germline sequence, so it may reflect a read error. From germline, CDR1 is SEHNR and CDR2 FQNEAQ (reference sequence). CDR3 length: 13 amino acids. TCRdb keeps only in-frame clones here, not all; method: immunoSEQ multiplex PCR. There are more than 2 million clones in the sample; around 95% occur only once, and 0.13% lies in the top ten. The sample is drawn from a study of shared clonotypes between healthy human individuals. Source material: naive CD4+ T cells sorted from blood. Subset here: CD45RA+ positively selected. The sequence was obtained from a young man in good health. The rearrangement uses TRBV7-9 and TRBJ2-3, with 9 bases that match TRBD2. CDR3 protein: CASTLAGADTQYF. The CDR3 bases are TGTGCCAGCACCTTAGCGGGAGCGGATACGCAGTATTTT.